The 9 T cell receptor beta chains below all came from one sample that was sequenced in a study of shared clonotypes between healthy human individuals. Repertoires were generated with immunoSEQ multiplex PCR, while TCRdb's copy carries only in-frame clones and drops some. This sample has about 520,000 clones, with approximately 95% found just once. Sequenced: naive CD4+ T cells sorted from blood. Subset given: CD45RA+ positively selected. These receptors all stem from a woman in her twenties or thirties in good health.

The chain uses TRBV7-2 and TRBJ1-5; D is unclear. V dropped 2 bases and J dropped 9 bases, with 11 bases sitting between them. Per germline, CDR1 SGHTA and CDR2 FQGNSA. The CDR3 consists of 13 residues. CDR3 region: CASSLRGPGPQHF. CDR3 sequence (DNA): TGTGCCAGCAGCTTACGCGGGCCCGGGCCCCAGCATTTT. Variable domain in full (rest from reference TRBV7-2 and TRBJ1-5): GAGVSQSPSNKVTEKGKDVELRCDPISGHTALYWYRQSLGQGLEFLIYFQGNSAPDKSGLPSDRFSAERTGGSVSTLTIQRTQQEDSAVYLCASSLRGPGPQHFGDGTRLSIL.

The J gene is TRBJ2-2, the V gene TRBV10-3; TRBD2 matches at 16 bases. The V gene's germline CDR1 is ENHRY and CDR2 SYGVKD. The V gene end was trimmed by 6 bases and the J gene end by 3 bases; junction bases not matched to a gene: 7. This CDR3 is 18 amino acids long. This chain's CDR3 is CAISPGLAGGPDTGELFF. The CDR3 nucleotides are TGTGCCATCAGCCCGGGACTAGCGGGAGGGCCAGACACCGGGGAGCTGTTTTTT.

The chain uses TRBV6-5 and TRBJ2-5, with TRBD1 matching 12 bases. The CDR3 length is 16 residues. From germline, CDR1 is MNHEY and CDR2 SVGAGI. After removal of 4 bases from V and 5 bases from J, the junction contained 8 bases not matched to a gene. CDR3 DNA: TGTGCCAGCAGTTGGGCAGGGACAGGGGGCGAGGAGACCCAGTACTTC. Protein sequence: CASSWAGTGGEETQYF.

The chain joins TRBV6-6 to TRBJ1-1, with 7 nucleotides matching TRBD1. V shed 6 bases, J shed 9 bases, and the junction held 10 bases outside the gene matches. CDR3 length: 13 residues. CDR1 is MNHNY and CDR2 is SVGAGI in the germline V gene (reference sequence). The CDR3 region is CASRINRQGQAFF. CDR3 in DNA: TGTGCCAGCAGGATAAATCGACAGGGCCAAGCTTTCTTT.

The gene calls are TRBV7-9 and TRBJ2-1, with TRBD2 matching 13 bases. V lost 5 bases to trimming and J lost 5 bases; unmatched junction nucleotides: 3. The CDR3 loop spans 15 amino acids. Looked up from germline, CDR1 is SEHNR and CDR2 is FQNEAQ (reference sequence). Here the CDR3 reads CASSPTSGRDNEQFF. The CDR3 DNA sequence: TGTGCCAGCAGCCCTACTAGCGGGAGGGACAATGAGCAGTTCTTC.

The chain combines TRBV30 with TRBJ1-1; 9 bases line up with TRBD1. The V gene's germline CDR1 is GTSNPN and CDR2 SVGIG (reference sequence). The CDR3 runs 12 residues. V trimming: 3 bases; J trimming: 10 bases; junction bases outside the gene matches: 6. The CDR3 DNA sequence: TGTGCCTGGAGCCGGGACAGGGTCGGAGCTTTCTTT. Its translation is CAWSRDRVGAFF.

In regard to this clone: Other nucleotide sequences from this sample produce the same CDR3. The V gene is TRBV15, the J gene TRBJ1-2, with 10 bases that match TRBD1. Trimming took 5 bases from V and 5 from J; bases not matched to a gene: 2. CDR3 length: 13 amino acids. CDR1 and CDR2 (germline): LNHNV, YYDKDF (reference sequence). DNA for the CDR3: TGTGCCACCAGCCGGGGACAGGGGTATGGCTACACCTTC. Protein product: CATSRGQGYGYTF.

The chain recombines TRBV29-1 with TRBJ2-5; 10 nucleotides match TRBD2. The V gene's germline CDR1 is SQVTM and CDR2 ANQGSEA. The CDR3 is made up of 15 amino acids. The ends lost 4 bases at V and 1 base at J; junction bases unmatched: 6. CDR3 sequence reads: CSVGLAGVIQETQYF. CDR3 nucleotides: TGCAGCGTTGGGCTAGCGGGAGTCATCCAAGAGACCCAGTACTTC.

The chain uses TRBV5-1 and TRBJ1-6; D gene unclear. The CDR3 length is 15 residues. Trimming removed 1 base at V and 7 bases at J, with 12 bases between. CDR1 is SGHRS and CDR2 is YFSETQ in the germline V gene. The CDR3 sequence: CASSLQEPNNSPLHF. CDR3 coding DNA: TGCGCCAGCAGCTTGCAGGAACCCAACAATTCACCCCTCCACTTT.